Here is one T cell receptor beta chain with its context. Germline V gene data show CDR1 as SNHLY and CDR2 as FYNNEI. Trimming cost V 1 base and J 5 bases, with 18 bases left between them. The CDR3 spans 17 residues. Noted treatment: about 20 received Ad26.COV2.S at low or high dose, single or two shots; 5 received placebo; per-sample allocation not given. Sampling happened 63 days after the first vaccine or placebo injection. A Boston donor was an adult aged 18-55 years. The vaccine delivered Wuhan-strain SARS-CoV-2 spike through an Ad26 vector. The data are from a study of Ad26.COV2.S vaccination and SARS-CoV-2 variants. Overall study: Recipients of Ad26.COV2.S got it intramuscularly, once or twice 56 days apart.

Libraries were prepared by immunoSEQ multiplex PCR; TCRdb keeps only in-frame clonotypes and omits some of them. The sample holds 440,000 or so clones, around 89% seen once. V and J are TRBV2 and TRBJ2-1; a possible D gene is TRBD2 (7 bases). The sequencing here drew on peripheral blood, taken in a trial of Ad26.COV2.S vaccine versus placebo. The sequence was obtained from a person aged 18 to 65 who received the Ad26.COV2.S COVID-19 vaccine or a placebo. The CDR3 coding sequence is TGTGCCAGCAGTGAAGAGATGCATGCGGGGGCCGACAATGAGCAGTTCTTC. It is translated as CASSEEMHAGADNEQFF.